These T cell receptor beta chains were read from a single sample in a study of beta chain features in type 1 diabetes. Here immunoSEQ multiplex PCR was the method, and the copy in TCRdb shows in-frame clones only, minus some. Of about 740,000 clones in the sample, around 15% were seen once. Sequenced: naive CD4+ T cells from blood. These receptor sequences come from a man aged 18 to 30 with type 1 diabetes. Both conserved end residues are part of each CDR3. Fields, in order: clone size, V gene, D gene, J gene, CDR3 protein, CDR3 DNA. D genes are given only for firm matches. Clone size is given for some rows only: seen once, a few or many times, or a class if the clone is expanded.

>-|TRBV30|-|TRBJ1-1
CAWDPGHTEAFF
TGTGCCTGGGACCCGGGACACACTGAAGCTTTCTTT
>-|TRBV2|TRBD1|TRBJ2-5
CASRQGETQYF
TGTGCCAGCCGACAGGGAGAGACCCAGTACTTC
>-|TRBV13|-|TRBJ2-5
CASSSTSDWLYQETQYF
TGTGCCAGCAGCTCCACCAGCGACTGGCTGTACCAAGAGACCCAGTACTTC
>-|TRBV2|-|TRBJ1-2
CASSALYGYTF
TGTGCCAGCAGTGCCCTGTATGGCTACACCTTC
>few|TRBV12-5|-|TRBJ2-4
CASGISHRERDIQYF
TGTGCTAGTGGTATAAGCCACAGGGAAAGGGACATTCAGTACTTC
>few|TRBV2|-|TRBJ1-2
CASSEGASAKGYTF
TGTGCCAGCAGTGAGGGGGCCTCGGCAAAGGGCTACACCTTC
>-|TRBV5-1|-|TRBJ1-2
CASSGAGSASGYTF
TGCGCCAGCAGCGGGGCGGGGTCCGCCAGTGGCTACACCTTC
>few|TRBV2|TRBD1|TRBJ2-2
CASRRDSNNGELFF
TGTGCCAGCAGACGGGACAGCAATAACGGGGAGCTGTTTTTT
>few|TRBV14|TRBD2|TRBJ2-5
CASSQETSGESQETQYF
TGTGCCAGCAGCCAAGAAACTAGCGGGGAGTCCCAAGAGACCCAGTACTTC
>-|TRBV28|TRBD2|TRBJ2-7
CASSSPGTSGVSYEQYF
TGTGCCAGCAGTTCCCCCGGGACTAGCGGGGTCTCCTACGAGCAGTACTTC
>-|TRBV7-9|-|TRBJ1-6
CASSPLDNSPLHF
TGTGCCAGCAGCCCCCTGGATAATTCACCCCTCCACTTT
>-|TRBV6-5|TRBD1|TRBJ2-7
CASSRTGPYEQYF
TGTGCCAGCTCCCGGACAGGGCCATACGAGCAGTACTTC
>-|TRBV18|-|TRBJ2-5
CASSRDEGPKYF
TGTGCCAGCTCACGGGATGAGGGCCCCAAGTACTTC
>once|TRBV4-1|-|TRBJ2-7
CASSQHYEQYF
TGCGCCAGCAGCCAACACTACGAGCAGTACTTC
>few|TRBV29-1|-|TRBJ1-1
CSVVNPGVLNTEAFF
TGCAGCGTTGTAAACCCAGGGGTACTGAACACTGAAGCTTTCTTT
>-|TRBV2|-|TRBJ2-7
CALGGQGSYEQYF
TGTGCCCTCGGGGGCCAGGGGTCCTACGAGCAGTACTTC
>few|TRBV5-4|-|TRBJ2-1
CASSLSAGAYNEQFF
TGTGCCAGCAGCTTGTCGGCAGGAGCTTACAATGAGCAGTTCTTC
>few|TRBV18|-|TRBJ2-3
CASSPPGGSGTDTQYF
TGTGCCAGCTCACCACCGGGCGGTAGCGGCACAGATACGCAGTATTTT
>-|TRBV29-1|TRBD1|TRBJ1-1
CSVVGDRVSTEAFF
TGCAGCGTTGTAGGGGACAGGGTTTCCACTGAAGCTTTCTTT
>few|TRBV5-1|-|TRBJ2-5
CASSLYRQETQYF
TGCGCCAGCAGCTTGTATAGACAAGAGACCCAGTACTTC
>few|TRBV10-3|TRBD1|TRBJ2-7
CAISERDRNEQYF
TGTGCCATCAGTGAAAGGGACAGAAACGAGCAGTACTTC
>-|TRBV29-1|-|TRBJ1-6
CSFRDQYNSPLHF
TGCAGTTTCCGGGACCAATATAATTCACCCCTCCACTTT
>-|TRBV4-1|-|TRBJ1-2
CASSQEGRAASKYGYAF
TGCGCCAGCAGCCAAGAGGGGCGGGCAGCCTCCAAATATGGCTACGCCTTC
>few|TRBV7-7|-|TRBJ2-3
CASSYGSQLDTQYF
TGTGCTAGCAGCTACGGGTCCCAATTGGATACGCAGTATTTT
>few|TRBV7-9|TRBD1|TRBJ2-7
CASTSHRGPSSYEQYF
TGTGCCAGCACCTCCCATAGGGGGCCCAGCTCCTACGAGCAGTACTTC
>few|TRBV30|TRBD1|TRBJ1-6
CAWKQGAGNSPLHF
TGTGCCTGGAAACAGGGGGCGGGAAATTCACCCCTCCACTTT
>few|TRBV11-3|-|TRBJ1-6
CASSLQGNSPLHF
TGTGCCAGCAGCTTACAGGGGAATTCACCCCTCCACTTT
>few|TRBV30|-|TRBJ1-1
CAWSVQITTFF
TGTGCCTGGAGTGTACAGATAACGACTTTCTTT
>-|TRBV5-6|-|TRBJ1-2
CASSPQSEDGYTF
TGTGCCAGCAGCCCTCAATCCGAGGATGGCTACACCTTC
>few|TRBV10-3|-|TRBJ1-3
CAISGLTERSSGNTIYF
TGTGCCATCAGTGGACTGACAGAAAGGAGCTCTGGAAACACCATATATTTT
>few|TRBV10-3|TRBD1|TRBJ2-5
CAISPTGRQETQYF
TGTGCCATCAGTCCGACAGGGCGCCAAGAGACCCAGTACTTC
>many|TRBV7-9|-|TRBJ2-1
CASRGNEQFF
TGTGCCAGCAGGGGAAATGAGCAGTTCTTC
>-|TRBV6-5|-|TRBJ1-6
CASSYRVRGNSPLHF
TGTGCCAGCAGTTATCGGGTACGGGGGAATTCACCCCTCCACTTT